The 5 T cell receptor beta chains reported below all come from one sample, sequenced in a study of CD8 T cells in ankylosing spondylitis. TCRdb re-called the 5' RACE reads with MiXCR, one entry per CDR3 protein. The repertoire includes 200,000 to 250,000 distinct CDR3 sequences, around 10% of them detected once, and roughly 6.8% sits in the top ten. The sequenced sample consisted of blood, either unsorted or a sorted T cell fraction (not recorded which). The receptors stem from a male donor with ankylosing spondylitis or in good health (not recorded which).

The chain uses TRBV5-1 and TRBJ2-1; TRBD2 matches at 8 bases. With 6 bases clipped from V and 4 bases from J, the junction kept 3 bases outside the gene matches. The CDR3 runs 13 residues. The germline V gene has CDR1 SGHRS and CDR2 YFSETQ. The CDR3 DNA is TGCGCCAGCACGGGACTAGTGTACAATGAGCAGTTCTTC. It specifies CASTGLVYNEQFF.

This clonotype was seen repeatedly, ten times or more. This chain connects TRBV5-1 to TRBJ2-7, with TRBD1 identical over 11 bases. The CDR3 length is 16 residues. V lost 2 bases, J lost 3 bases, and 7 bases stayed unmatched. From germline, CDR1 is SGHRS and CDR2 YFSETQ. The CDR3 DNA is TGCGCCAGCAGCTTTGCCCCCGGGACAGGGGGCTACGAGCAGTACTTC. Translating gives CASSFAPGTGGYEQYF.

This clonotype was detected a few times. The chain combines TRBV28 with TRBJ2-7, with D maybe TRBD2 (5 bases). The CDR3 sequence is 14 residues long. From germline, CDR1 is MDHEN and CDR2 SYDVKM. V was shortened by 6 bases and J by 1 base, with 13 bases between the two germline ends. The CDR3 coding sequence is TGTGCCAGCAGGGAGAGCGGAGCTTCCTACGAGCAGTACTTC. It translates to CASRESGASYEQYF.

This clonotype was observed many times. The chain has TRBV20-1 and TRBJ1-5; 8 bases line up with TRBD1. V gave up 6 bases and J gave up 3 bases; unmatched junction bases: 4. The CDR3 runs to 13 residues. Germline loops: CDR1 DFQATT, CDR2 SNEGSKA (reference sequence). DNA of the CDR3: TGCAGTGCCATGACAGGGGACAATCAGCCCCAGCATTTT. This codes for CSAMTGDNQPQHF.

This clonotype was seen at least ten times. The chain couples TRBV4-2 to TRBJ1-2, with D possibly being TRBD1 (5 bases). The germline V and J ends were trimmed by 6 bases and 2 bases, with 16 bases remaining between them. The CDR3 spans 15 residues. Germline CDR1 LGHNA, CDR2 YNFKEQ. CDR3 residues: CASRFVGDGNYGYTF. For the CDR3, the DNA is TGTGCCAGCAGATTTGTGGGGGACGGCAACTATGGCTACACCTTC.